This T cell receptor beta chain was profiled in a study of graft-versus-host responses after intestinal transplantation. Findings of the study overall: Recipient-marrow GvH clones were detected, some having first appeared in ileum or blood. Peak GvH clone levels in circulation were associated with early post-transplant HvG declines.

Comment on this clone: The target antigen is unknown.

Some clones are missing from TCRdb's copy, which holds only in-frame ones; the method was immunoSEQ multiplex PCR. The table has some 110,000 clones, roughly 87% seen once. The source is a human donor who received an intestinal transplant. Source: unstimulated CD4+ T cells sorted from spleen or lymph node cells, taken before intestinal transplant.

The CDR3 is CASSLIGQESYEQYF. In DNA form, the CDR3 reads TGCGCCAGCAGCTTGATAGGACAGGAATCCTACGAGCAGTACTTC. The V call is TRBV5-1, the J call TRBJ2-7, with 7 bases that match TRBD1. The CDR3 has 15 amino acids. Germline V gene lookup returns CDR1 SGHRS and CDR2 YFSETQ. With V trimmed by 1 base and J by 1 base, 5 bases remained unmatched.